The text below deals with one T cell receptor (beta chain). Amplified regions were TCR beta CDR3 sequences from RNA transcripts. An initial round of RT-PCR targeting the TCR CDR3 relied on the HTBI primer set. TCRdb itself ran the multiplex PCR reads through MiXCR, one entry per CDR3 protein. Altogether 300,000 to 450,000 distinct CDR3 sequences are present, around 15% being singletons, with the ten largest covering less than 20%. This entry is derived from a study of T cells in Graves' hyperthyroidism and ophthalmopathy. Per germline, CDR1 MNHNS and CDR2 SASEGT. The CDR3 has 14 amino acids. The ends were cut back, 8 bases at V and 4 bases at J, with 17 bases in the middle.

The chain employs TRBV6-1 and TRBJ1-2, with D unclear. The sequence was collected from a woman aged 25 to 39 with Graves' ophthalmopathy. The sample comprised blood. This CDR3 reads CASLPAGSSYGYTF. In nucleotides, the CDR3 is TGTGCCAGCCTACCGGCGGGGTCTAGCTATGGCTACACCTTC.